This T cell receptor (beta chain) was sequenced during a study of beta chain features in type 1 diabetes. Study-wide results and limits: Type 1 diabetes patients had moderately but significantly shorter TCRB CDR3s in all four CD4+ subsets. Fewer junction insertions and more nucleotide deletions appeared in type 1 diabetes patients.

This CDR3 is 15 amino acids long. Germline V CDR1 and CDR2: MNHEY, SVGAGI. V lost 6 bases and J 0 bases, leaving 9 bases between the germline ends. Expressed TCRB transcripts were sequenced because the entire RNA isolate underwent reverse transcription. Profiling relied on immunoSEQ multiplex PCR, and the TCRdb table lists in-frame clones only, not all of them. Altogether 550,000 to 850,000 clones are present, 10% to 15% being singletons, with the ten largest covering around 0.022%. One heparinised blood draw, averaging roughly 120 mL, came from each donor. This clone turned up a few times. Its specificity is unknown.

The sequence was obtained from a man between 18 and 35 years old with type 1 diabetes. The rearrangement joins TRBV6-5 to TRBJ2-6; D gene uncertain. Sequenced sample: naive CD4+ T cells from blood. The CDR3 loop reads CASSRRDSGANVLTF. The CDR3 DNA follows: TGTGCCAGCAGCCGAAGGGACTCTGGGGCCAACGTCCTGACTTTC.